The 23 T cell receptor beta chains below all came from one sample that was sequenced in a study of T cells in Graves' hyperthyroidism and ophthalmopathy. The TCR beta CDR3 regions underwent amplification using RNA transcripts as the source. The primer set for the first-round RT-PCR of the TCR CDR3 was HTBI. In TCRdb, the multiplex PCR reads were re-called with MiXCR into one record per CDR3 protein. The sample shows about 640,000 distinct CDR3 sequences, less than 25% of them seen only once. The source material was blood. These TCRs come from a man aged 25 to 40 with Graves' ophthalmopathy.

This clonotype was observed many times. V and J are TRBV28 and TRBJ1-4; perhaps TRBD1 as D (6 bases). V was shortened by 6 bases and J by 5 bases, with 19 bases between the two germline ends. This CDR3 region has 16 residues. Per the germline V gene, CDR1 is MDHEN and CDR2 is SYDVKM. The DNA of the CDR3 is TGTGCCAGCAGATCCCCCACGGGGGCCTGGAATGAAAAACTGTTTTTT. The encoded protein is CASRSPTGAWNEKLFF.

This clonotype was detected ten times or more. V is TRBV3-1 and J is TRBJ1-2, with 11 bases lining up with TRBD1. Germline-derived CDR1 and CDR2 are LGHDT and YNNKEL (reference sequence). The CDR3 consists of 16 residues. V lost 4 bases to trimming and J lost 6 bases; unmatched junction nucleotides: 10. CDR3 sequence (DNA): TGTGCCAGCAGCCGCGGGACAGGGGGTCTACGAAATGGCTACACCTTC. As protein: CASSRGTGGLRNGYTF. Looking up the rest from reference TRBV3-1 and TRBJ1-2 gives the full variable domain: DTAVSQTPKYLVTQMGNDKSIKCEQNLGHDTMYWYKQDSKKFLKIMFSYNNKELIINETVPNRFSPKSPDKAHLNLHINSLELGDSAVYFCASSRGTGGLRNGYTFGSGTRLTVV.

CDR3 DNA: TGTGCCAGCAGCTGGGGTTTTGCGGACGGGGAGCTGTTTTTT. It codes for CASSWGFADGELFF. This rearrangement joins TRBV11-2 to TRBJ2-2, with unresolved D. V was trimmed by 4 bases and J by 7 bases, leaving 13 bases between them. The CDR3 spans 14 residues. Germline V gene sequence: CDR1 SGHAT, CDR2 FQNNGV.

This clonotype showed up just once. The chain carries TRBV18 and TRBJ2-7; possibly TRBD1 for D (6 bases). The V and J ends lost 3 bases and 0 bases respectively, with 15 bases between them. Per germline, CDR1 KGHSH and CDR2 LQKENI. The CDR3 extends over 16 amino acids. CDR3 region: CASSPTPGHNSYEQYF. The CDR3, as DNA: TGTGCCAGCTCACCCACGCCGGGACATAACTCCTACGAGCAGTACTTC.

This clonotype has a count of ten or more. The rearrangement uses TRBV3-1 and TRBJ2-1; TRBD2 matches 11 bases. The length of the CDR3 is 15 residues. With V trimmed by 2 bases and J by 6 bases, 3 bases remained unmatched. Germline assignment: CDR1 LGHDT and CDR2 YNNKEL (reference sequence). DNA of the CDR3: TGTGCCAGCAGCCAAACTAGCGGGAGTCCCAATGAGCAGTTCTTC. The encoded protein is CASSQTSGSPNEQFF.

This clonotype has at least ten counts. The chain has TRBV18 and TRBJ2-5; 10 nucleotides line up with TRBD2. The CDR3 consists of 14 residues. Germline V CDR1 and CDR2: KGHSH, LQKENI. The ends lost 5 bases at V and 5 bases at J; junction bases unmatched: 5. Written as DNA, the CDR3 is TGTGCCAGCTCAGCTAGCGGGAGTAAGGAGACCCAGTACTTC. Translated, it gives CASSASGSKETQYF.

The genes are TRBV10-1 and TRBJ2-7; 8 bases match TRBD1. In germline, CDR1 is WNHNN, CDR2 SYGVQD (reference sequence). The CDR3 has 14 amino acids. V shed 10 bases and J 3 bases; nucleotides not matched to a gene: 11. CDR3 in DNA: TGCGCCACTGCGGGCACAGGGGGATGCTACGAGCAGTACTTC. Its protein product is CATAGTGGCYEQYF.

This clonotype was seen only a few times. The chain couples TRBV27 to TRBJ2-1, with D perhaps matching TRBD1 (5 bases). CDR3 length: 15 amino acids. Trimming left V 4 bases short and J 2 bases short, with 12 bases between. Germline CDR1 is MNHEY and CDR2 is SMNVEV (reference sequence). The CDR3 sequence: CASSSKGPAYNEQFF. The CDR3 coding sequence is TGTGCCAGCAGTTCCAAGGGGCCCGCCTACAATGAGCAGTTCTTC.

This chain's CDR3 is CASSPGTFNTGELFF. The CDR3 nucleotides are TGTGCCAGCAGCCCCGGGACTTTTAACACCGGGGAGCTGTTTTTT. The rearrangement joins TRBV7-8 to TRBJ2-2; tentatively, D is TRBD2 (6 bases). Germline V gives CDR1 SGHVS, CDR2 FQNEAQ. The CDR3 loop spans 15 amino acids. Trimming stripped 5 bases from V and 2 bases from J, with 12 bases between.

CDR3 DNA: TGCAGTGCTAGTTCCAGAATCACCGGGGAGCTGTTTTTT. Translating it yields CSASSRITGELFF. The chain joins TRBV20-1 to TRBJ2-2; D unresolved. Germline assignment: CDR1 DFQATT and CDR2 SNEGSKA (reference sequence). The CDR3 runs 13 residues. Trimming shortened V by 3 bases and J by 4 bases, and 9 bases separated the two germline ends.

This rearrangement joins TRBV7-3 to TRBJ2-2, with D perhaps matching TRBD2 (5 bases). Trimming stripped 0 bases from V and 6 bases from J, with 11 bases between. The CDR3 runs 15 residues. Per the germline V gene, CDR1 is SGHTA and CDR2 is FQGTGA. The CDR3 DNA follows: TGTGCCAGCAGCTTAACCAGAGGGAGTTCCGGGGAGCTGTTTTTT. Amino acid sequence: CASSLTRGSSGELFF.

Written as DNA, the CDR3 is TGCAGTGCTAGAGGAAGGAAAGGGGCCCCCTCCACCAACAATCAGCCCCAGCATTTT. Protein sequence: CSARGRKGAPSTNNQPQHF. The chain combines TRBV20-1 with TRBJ1-5, with D tentatively TRBD1 (5 bases). Per the germline V gene, CDR1 is DFQATT and CDR2 is SNEGSKA (reference sequence). The V gene lost 1 base and the J gene lost 3 bases, with 25 bases spanning the gap. The CDR3 runs to 19 residues.

There are a few counts of this clonotype. J is TRBJ2-3 and V is TRBV7-2, with D unclear. Trimming pared 3 bases from V and 7 bases from J, leaving 11 bases between. The CDR3 is made up of 13 amino acids. Germline CDR1 is SGHTA and CDR2 is FQGNSA. The CDR3 sequence is CASSFLVMNTQYF. CDR3 sequence (DNA): TGTGCCAGCAGCTTCCTAGTGATGAATACGCAGTATTTT. Looking up the rest from reference TRBV7-2 and TRBJ2-3 gives the full variable domain: GAGVSQSPSNKVTEKGKDVELRCDPISGHTALYWYRQSLGQGLEFLIYFQGNSAPDKSGLPSDRFSAERTGGSVSTLTIQRTQQEDSAVYLCASSFLVMNTQYFGPGTRLTVL.

This clonotype was counted a single time. The chain recombines TRBV5-6 with TRBJ1-5; tentatively, D is TRBD1 (6 bases). The CDR3 length is 16 residues. V was shortened by 4 bases and J by 0 bases, with 14 bases between the two germline ends. CDR1 is SGHDT and CDR2 is YYEEEE in the germline V gene. Here the CDR3 reads CASSGGDNLSNQPQHF. The CDR3 bases are TGTGCCAGCAGCGGTGGGGACAACCTTAGCAATCAGCCCCAGCATTTT.

About this clonotype itself: A much larger clone sits a single nucleotide away, making a read error possible. V gene TRBV28 combines with J gene TRBJ1-4; 7 positions agree with TRBD1. The CDR3 sequence is 15 residues long. Germline CDR1 is MDHEN and CDR2 is SYDVKM. CDR3 amino acids: CASRPTGERDEELFF. In nucleotides, the CDR3 is TGTGCCAGCCGCCCCACAGGGGAAAGGGATGAAGAACTGTTTTTT.

This clonotype was counted only a few times. This chain links TRBV5-1 with TRBJ2-5; a possible D gene is TRBD1 (6 bases). This CDR3 region has 15 residues. V lost 3 bases and J 0 bases, leaving 12 bases between the germline ends. The germline V gene has CDR1 SGHRS and CDR2 YFSETQ. The CDR3 bases are TGCGCCAGCAGCTCGACGACAGGCGACCAAGAGACCCAGTACTTC. As protein: CASSSTTGDQETQYF. The full variable domain, with the rest looked up from reference TRBV5-1 and TRBJ2-5, is KAGVTQTPRYLIKTRGQQVTLSCSPISGHRSVSWYQQTPGQGLQFLFEYFSETQRNKGNFPGRFSGRQFSNSRSEMNVSTLELGDSALYLCASSSTTGDQETQYFGPGTRLLVL.

CDR3 bases: TGTGCCAGCAGCAAAAGACAGGGGGCTGACTCTGGGGCCAACGTCCTGACTTTC. As protein: CASSKRQGADSGANVLTF. The rearrangement joins TRBV11-2 to TRBJ2-6, with 10 bases identical to TRBD1. The germline V gene encodes CDR1 SGHAT and CDR2 FQNNGV. The CDR3 consists of 18 residues. The ends lost 5 bases at V and 0 bases at J; junction bases unmatched: 7.

The V gene is TRBV28, the J gene TRBJ2-4; D is unclear. This CDR3 has 19 residues. Looked up from germline, CDR1 is MDHEN and CDR2 is SYDVKM. V lost 7 bases to trimming and J lost 0 bases, with 25 bases between them. CDR3 DNA sequence: TGTGCCAGCATTATAAGAGATGCAGAAGAAGAATTAGCCAAAAACATTCAGTACTTC. Its translation is CASIIRDAEEELAKNIQYF. Full variable domain (missing parts from reference TRBV28 and TRBJ2-4): DVKVTQSSRYLVKRTGEKVFLECVQDMDHENMFWYRQDPGLGLRLIYFSYDVKMKEKGDIPEGYSVSREKKERFSLILESASTNQTSMYLCASIIRDAEEELAKNIQYFGAGTRLSVL.

A few counts support this clonotype. J is TRBJ1-3 and V is TRBV4-2; weak D call: TRBD1 (6 bases). This CDR3 has 17 amino acids. The germline V gene encodes CDR1 LGHNA and CDR2 YNFKEQ. V shed 0 bases and J shed 1 base, with 13 bases lying between them. CDR3 loop: CASSQDRTGLSGNTIYF. The CDR3 nucleotides read TGTGCCAGCAGCCAAGATAGAACAGGGCTTTCTGGAAACACCATATATTTT.

This clonotype occurred a few times. This sequence joins TRBV7-2 and TRBJ2-7; the D gene is possibly TRBD2 (6 bases). The V and J ends lost 1 base and 1 base respectively, with 11 bases between them. Germline V gene sequence: CDR1 SGHTA, CDR2 FQGNSA. There are 15 residues in the CDR3. CDR3 region: CASSLGRERSYEQYF. The CDR3 region has the DNA TGTGCCAGCAGCTTAGGGAGGGAACGGTCCTACGAGCAGTACTTC.

This clonotype was recorded many times. Here the CDR3 DNA reads TGTGCCAGCAGTTTCAGCAGGGGCGCCCGGACCCAGTACTTC. Residues: CASSFSRGARTQYF. The genes are TRBV28 and TRBJ2-5, with TRBD1 as a possible D gene (6 bases). Germline lookup yields CDR1 MDHEN and CDR2 SYDVKM. The CDR3 length is 14 residues. The V end lost 3 bases, the J end lost 7 bases, and 15 bases lay between the germline ends.

The rearrangement joins TRBV6-1 to TRBJ2-3; 7 bases are shared with TRBD1. Germline V gene sequence: CDR1 MNHNS, CDR2 SASEGT. Unmatched junction bases numbered 6, after V lost 6 bases and J lost 0 bases. The CDR3 loop spans 15 amino acids. CDR3 sequence (DNA): TGTGCCAGCAGCTTGACAGGGTTCAGCACAGATACGCAGTATTTT. It specifies CASSLTGFSTDTQYF.

The rearrangement joins TRBV5-4 to TRBJ1-5; D gene uncertain. Trimming took 2 bases from V and 0 from J, leaving 9 bases between them. This CDR3 comprises 15 residues. Germline V lookup: CDR1 SGHNT, CDR2 YYREEE (reference sequence). The CDR3 reads CASSFGPNSNQPQHF. CDR3 bases: TGTGCCAGCAGCTTCGGACCGAATAGCAATCAGCCCCAGCATTTT.